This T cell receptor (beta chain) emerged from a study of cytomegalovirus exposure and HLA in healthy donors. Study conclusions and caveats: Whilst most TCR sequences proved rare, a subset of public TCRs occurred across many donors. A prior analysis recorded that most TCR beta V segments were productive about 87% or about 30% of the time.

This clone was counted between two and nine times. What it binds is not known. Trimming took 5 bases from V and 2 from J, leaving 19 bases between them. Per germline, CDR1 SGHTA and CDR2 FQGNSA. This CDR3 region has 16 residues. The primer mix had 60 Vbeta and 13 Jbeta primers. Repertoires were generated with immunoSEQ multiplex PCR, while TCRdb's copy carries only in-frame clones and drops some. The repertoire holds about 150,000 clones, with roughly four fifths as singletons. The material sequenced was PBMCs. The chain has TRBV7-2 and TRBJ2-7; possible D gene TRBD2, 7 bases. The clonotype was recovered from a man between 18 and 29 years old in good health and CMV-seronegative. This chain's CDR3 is CASSQVGGDLAYEQYF. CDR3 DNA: TGTGCCAGCAGCCAGGTAGGGGGGGACCTCGCCTACGAGCAGTACTTC.